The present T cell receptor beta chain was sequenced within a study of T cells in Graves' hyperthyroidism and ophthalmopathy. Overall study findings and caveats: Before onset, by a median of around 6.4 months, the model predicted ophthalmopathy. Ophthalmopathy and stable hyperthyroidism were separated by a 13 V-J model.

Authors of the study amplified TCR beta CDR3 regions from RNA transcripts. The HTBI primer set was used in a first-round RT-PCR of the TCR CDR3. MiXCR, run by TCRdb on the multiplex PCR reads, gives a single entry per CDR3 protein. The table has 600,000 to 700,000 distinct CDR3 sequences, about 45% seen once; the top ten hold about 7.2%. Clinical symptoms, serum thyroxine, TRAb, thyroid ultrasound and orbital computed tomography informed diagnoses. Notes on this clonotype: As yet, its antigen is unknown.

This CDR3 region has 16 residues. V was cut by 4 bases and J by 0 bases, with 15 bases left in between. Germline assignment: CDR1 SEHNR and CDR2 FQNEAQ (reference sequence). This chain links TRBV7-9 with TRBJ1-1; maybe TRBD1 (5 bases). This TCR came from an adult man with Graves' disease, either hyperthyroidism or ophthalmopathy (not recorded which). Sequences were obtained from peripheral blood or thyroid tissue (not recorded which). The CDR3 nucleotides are TGTGCCAGCAGCTCCCCGGCCGGACAAATGAACACTGAAGCTTTCTTT. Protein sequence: CASSSPAGQMNTEAFF.